This section outlines one T cell receptor (beta chain) sequence together with its context. This record comes from a study of control samples from healthy donors and cancer patients. Repertoires were generated with immunoSEQ multiplex PCR, while TCRdb's copy carries only in-frame clones and drops some. This sample yields about 160,000 clones, of which 80% to 90% are seen a single time; about 12% belongs to the top ten. The germline CDR1 and CDR2 sequences are SEHNR and FQNEAQ (reference sequence). CDR3 length: 15 residues. The germline V and J ends were trimmed by 3 bases and 2 bases, with 12 bases remaining between them.

This TCR came from a man aged 25-40 years in good health. This rearrangement joins TRBV7-9 to TRBJ2-3; the D gene is possibly TRBD2 (7 bases). Sequencing used blood. The CDR3 loop is CASSFHGGLTDTQYF. The CDR3 DNA follows: TGTGCCAGCAGCTTCCACGGGGGGCTCACAGATACGCAGTATTTT. The variable domain in full, with the rest retrieved from reference TRBV7-9 and TRBJ2-3, is DTGVSQNPRHKITKRGQNVTFRCDPISEHNRLYWYRQTLGQGPEFLTYFQNEAQLEKSRLLSDRFSAERPKGSFSTLEIQRTEQGDSAMYLCASSFHGGLTDTQYFGPGTRLTVL.